This T cell receptor (beta chain) was captured in a study of blood T cell repertoires in COVID-19. Across the whole study: Material from acute and convalescent COVID-19 was sourced from the United States, Italy and Spain. T cells, B-cell-depleted T cells, or PBMCs supplied cDNA or gDNA.

The V gene lost 6 bases and the J gene lost 4 bases, with 18 bases spanning the gap. Germline loops: CDR1 MNHEY, CDR2 SVGEGT. CDR3 length: 15 residues. Authors' data handling: Researchers report that nucleated cell counts were estimated from reference gene primer amplification. Sequencing used immunoSEQ multiplex PCR; TCRdb keeps in-frame clones, though not all of them. The V and J calls and clone size come from that table; D and trimming were worked out from the DNA. Among about 65,000 clones listed, over 85% were seen once. The clonotype was recovered from an older man with active COVID-19. V gene TRBV6-2 or TRBV6-3 combines with J gene TRBJ1-2; D is undetermined. Sequencing input: peripheral blood. CDR3 residues: CASSQESARFYGYTF. The CDR3 nucleotides are TGTGCCAGCAGCCAAGAATCGGCCAGGTTCTATGGCTACACCTTC.